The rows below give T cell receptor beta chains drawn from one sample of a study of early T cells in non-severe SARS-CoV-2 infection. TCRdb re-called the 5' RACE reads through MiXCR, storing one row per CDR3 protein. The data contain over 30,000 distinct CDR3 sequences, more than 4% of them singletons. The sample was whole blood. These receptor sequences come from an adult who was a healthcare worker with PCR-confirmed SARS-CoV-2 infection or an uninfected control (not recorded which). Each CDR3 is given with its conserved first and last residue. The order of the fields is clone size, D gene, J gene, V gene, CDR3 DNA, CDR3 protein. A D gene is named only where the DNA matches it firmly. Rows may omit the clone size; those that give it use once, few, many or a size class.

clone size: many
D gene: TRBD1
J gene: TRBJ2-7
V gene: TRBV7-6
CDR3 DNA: TGTGCCAGCAGCTCTCCATACAGGGGGGACTACGAGCAGTACTTC
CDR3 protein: CASSSPYRGDYEQYF

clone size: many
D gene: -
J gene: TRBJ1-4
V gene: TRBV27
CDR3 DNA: TGTGCCCGCCGGACATCAGGGGATGAACTGTTTTTT
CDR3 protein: CARRTSGDELFF

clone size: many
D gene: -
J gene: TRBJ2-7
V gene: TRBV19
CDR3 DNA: TGTGCCAGTAGTATAGCGTACGAGCAGTACTTC
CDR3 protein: CASSIAYEQYF

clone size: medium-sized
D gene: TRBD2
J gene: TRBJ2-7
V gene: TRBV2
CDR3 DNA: TGTGCCAGCAGGGCCTCCCTAGCGGGAGAAGGGTCCTACGAGCAGTACTTC
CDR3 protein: CASRASLAGEGSYEQYF

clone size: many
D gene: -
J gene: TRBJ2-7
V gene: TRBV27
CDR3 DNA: TGTGCCAGCAGTCGCCCAAACCGTGAGCAGTACTTC
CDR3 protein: CASSRPNREQYF

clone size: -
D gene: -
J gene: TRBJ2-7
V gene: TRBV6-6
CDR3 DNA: TGTGCCAGCTCTAAAGGGGGCTACGAGCAGTACTTC
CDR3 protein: CASSKGGYEQYF

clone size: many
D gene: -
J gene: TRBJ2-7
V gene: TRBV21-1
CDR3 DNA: TGTGCCAGCAGCCCCAGTCGAAGCTCCTACGAGCAGTACTTC
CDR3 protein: CASSPSRSSYEQYF

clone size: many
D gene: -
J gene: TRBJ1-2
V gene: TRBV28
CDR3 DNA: TGTGCCAGCAGTTTTTCCCAGGGGATTGGCTACACCTTC
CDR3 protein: CASSFSQGIGYTF

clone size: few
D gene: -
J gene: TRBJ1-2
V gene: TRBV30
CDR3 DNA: TGTGCCTGGAGTACTTACTATGGCTACACCTTC
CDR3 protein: CAWSTYYGYTF

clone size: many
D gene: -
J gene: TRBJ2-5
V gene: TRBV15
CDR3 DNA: TGTGCCACCAGCAGGGCCCAAGAGACCCAGTACTTC
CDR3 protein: CATSRAQETQYF

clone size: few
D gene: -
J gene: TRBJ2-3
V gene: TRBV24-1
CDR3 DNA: TGTGCCACCAGTGAACGGGCACTCACAGATACGCAGTATTTT
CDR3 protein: CATSERALTDTQYF

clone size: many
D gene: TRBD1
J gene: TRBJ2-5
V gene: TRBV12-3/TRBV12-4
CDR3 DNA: TGTGCCAGCAGCCGACAGGGGGCGAGTTCCCAAGAGACCCAGTACTTC
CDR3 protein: CASSRQGASSQETQYF

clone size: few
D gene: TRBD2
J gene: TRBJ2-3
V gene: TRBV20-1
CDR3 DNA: TGCAGTGCTAGGGACCAGCGGGAGGGCATGGATACGCAGTATTTT
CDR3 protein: CSARDQREGMDTQYF

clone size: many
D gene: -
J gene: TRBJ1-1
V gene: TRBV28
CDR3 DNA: TGTGCCAGCAGTTTGCTAGGGACGGGGGACACTGAAGCTTTCTTT
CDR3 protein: CASSLLGTGDTEAFF

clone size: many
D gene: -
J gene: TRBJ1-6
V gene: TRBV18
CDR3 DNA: TGTGCCAGCTCACCTCCGGGGCAGAATTCACCCCTCCACTTT
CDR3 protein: CASSPPGQNSPLHF

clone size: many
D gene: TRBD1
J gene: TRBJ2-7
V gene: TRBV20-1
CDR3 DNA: TGCAGTGCTGACGGACAGGATTCCTACGAGCAGTACTTC
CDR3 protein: CSADGQDSYEQYF

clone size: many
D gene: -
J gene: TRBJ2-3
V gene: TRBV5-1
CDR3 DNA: TGCGCCAGCAGCTTCGGGCCTGAAACGACAGATACGCAGTATTTT
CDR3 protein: CASSFGPETTDTQYF

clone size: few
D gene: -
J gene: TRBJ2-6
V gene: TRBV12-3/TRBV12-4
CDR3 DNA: TGTGCCAGCAGCTCTGGGGCCAACGTCCTGACTTTC
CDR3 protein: CASSSGANVLTF

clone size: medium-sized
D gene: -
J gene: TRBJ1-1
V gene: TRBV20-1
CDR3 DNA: TGCAGTGCTAAAAACCCCCAAAACACTGAAGCTTTCTTT
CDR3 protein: CSAKNPQNTEAFF

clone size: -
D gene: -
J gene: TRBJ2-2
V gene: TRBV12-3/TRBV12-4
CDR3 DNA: TGTGCCAGCAGGACGTCTGGAGGGGTCAGGGGGGAGCTGTTTTTT
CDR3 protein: CASRTSGGVRGELFF

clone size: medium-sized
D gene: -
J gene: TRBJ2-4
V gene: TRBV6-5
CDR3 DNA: TGTGCCAGCAGTTACTCACGGTTTCGGACCAAAAACATTCAGTACTTC
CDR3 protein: CASSYSRFRTKNIQYF

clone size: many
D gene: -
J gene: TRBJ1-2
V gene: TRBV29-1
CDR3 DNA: TGCAGCGTTGACGGAATTCGGGGAGACTATGGCTACACCTTC
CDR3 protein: CSVDGIRGDYGYTF

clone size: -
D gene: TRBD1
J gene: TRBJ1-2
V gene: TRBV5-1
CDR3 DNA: TGCGCCAGCAGCCTGGGACAGAGCTATGGCTACACCTTC
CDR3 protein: CASSLGQSYGYTF

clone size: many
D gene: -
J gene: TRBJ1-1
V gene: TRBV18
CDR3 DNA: TGTGCCAGCTCACCCACGCAGAACGGAGGGACTGAAGCTTTCTTT
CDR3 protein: CASSPTQNGGTEAFF

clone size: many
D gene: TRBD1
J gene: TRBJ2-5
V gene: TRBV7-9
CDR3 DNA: TGTGCCATCGCGCCGGGACAGGGCGTCCAAGAGACCCAGTACTTC
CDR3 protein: CAIAPGQGVQETQYF

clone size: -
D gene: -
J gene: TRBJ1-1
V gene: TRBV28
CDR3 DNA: TGTGCCAGCATTCGGTGGTACACTGAAGCTTTCTTT
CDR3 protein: CASIRWYTEAFF

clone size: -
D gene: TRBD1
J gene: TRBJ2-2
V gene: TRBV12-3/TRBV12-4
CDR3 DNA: TGTGCCAGCATCCCGGGACAGGGGGCCACCGGGGAGCTGTTTTTT
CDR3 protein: CASIPGQGATGELFF

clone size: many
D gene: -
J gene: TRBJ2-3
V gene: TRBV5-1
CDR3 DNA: TGCGCCAGCAGCTTGGAGCAGGGTTCGATAGATACGCAGTATTTT
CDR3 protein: CASSLEQGSIDTQYF

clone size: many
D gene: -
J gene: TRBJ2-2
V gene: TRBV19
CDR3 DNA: TGTGCCAGTACCGAACCCGGCAGAAGCACCGGGGAGCTGTTTTTT
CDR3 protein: CASTEPGRSTGELFF

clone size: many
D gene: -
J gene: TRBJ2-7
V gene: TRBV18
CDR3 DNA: TGTGCCAGCTCACCTCAGGGACGGGCCTACGAGCAGTACTTC
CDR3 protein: CASSPQGRAYEQYF

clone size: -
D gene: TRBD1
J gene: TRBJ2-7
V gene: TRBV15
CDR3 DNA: TGTGCCACCAGGCCCCGGGACAGCTACGAGCAGTACTTC
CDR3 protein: CATRPRDSYEQYF

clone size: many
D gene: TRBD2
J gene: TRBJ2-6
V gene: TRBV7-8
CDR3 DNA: TGTGCCAGCAGCGGACGACTAGCGGGAGATATCTTTGGGGCCAACGTCCTGACTTTC
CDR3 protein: CASSGRLAGDIFGANVLTF

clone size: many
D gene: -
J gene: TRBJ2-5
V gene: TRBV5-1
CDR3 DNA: TGCGCCAGCAGCCAACAGGGAAGAGAGACCCAGTACTTC
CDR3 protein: CASSQQGRETQYF

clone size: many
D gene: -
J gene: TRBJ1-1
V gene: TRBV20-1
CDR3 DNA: TGCAGTGCCGACCAGGCGGATTCATGGAACACTGAAGCTTTCTTT
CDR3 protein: CSADQADSWNTEAFF

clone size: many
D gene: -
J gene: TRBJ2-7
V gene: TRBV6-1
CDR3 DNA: TGTGCCAGCAGTACCCGGACGGGTTACTACGAGCAGTACTTC
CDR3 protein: CASSTRTGYYEQYF

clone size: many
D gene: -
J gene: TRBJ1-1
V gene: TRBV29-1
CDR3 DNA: TGCAGCGTTGAAGACAGGGCGGGCACTGAAGCTTTCTTT
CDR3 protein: CSVEDRAGTEAFF

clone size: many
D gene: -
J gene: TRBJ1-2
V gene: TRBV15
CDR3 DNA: TGTGCCACCAGCAGAGATCAATCCAGCACTGGGGGCTTC
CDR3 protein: CATSRDQSSTGGF

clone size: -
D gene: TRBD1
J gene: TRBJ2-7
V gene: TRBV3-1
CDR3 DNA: TGTGACAGCAGCCATCATGACAGGGTGTACGAGCAGTACTTC
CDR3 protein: CDSSHHDRVYEQYF

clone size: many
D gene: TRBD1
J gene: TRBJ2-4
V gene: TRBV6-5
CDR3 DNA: TGTGCCAGCAGTTACGGCCGGGACAGGGCTACGAGGATTCAGTACTTC
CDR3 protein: CASSYGRDRATRIQYF

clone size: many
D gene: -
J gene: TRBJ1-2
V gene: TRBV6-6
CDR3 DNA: TGTGCCAGCAAAAGGGAAGACTATGGCTACACCTTC
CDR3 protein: CASKREDYGYTF

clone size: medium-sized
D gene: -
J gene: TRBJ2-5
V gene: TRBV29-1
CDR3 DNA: TGCAGCCCTCGCGGGACCCAGTACTTC
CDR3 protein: CSPRGTQYF

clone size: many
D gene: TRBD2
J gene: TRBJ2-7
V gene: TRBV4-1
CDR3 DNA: TGCGCCAGCAGCCAAGATACGGCGGGAGGGGCTCCGTCTTCCTACGAGCAGTACTTC
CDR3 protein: CASSQDTAGGAPSSYEQYF

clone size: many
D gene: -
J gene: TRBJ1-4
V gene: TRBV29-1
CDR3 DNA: TGCAGCGTTGTGGCAGCAACTAATGAAAAACTGTTTTTT
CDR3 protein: CSVVAATNEKLFF

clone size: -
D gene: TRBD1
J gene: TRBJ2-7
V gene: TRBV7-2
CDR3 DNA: TGTGCCAGCAGCTTAGAGAGTTCAGGGGGCCCTTTTTACGCTTACGAGCAGTACTTC
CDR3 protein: CASSLESSGGPFYAYEQYF

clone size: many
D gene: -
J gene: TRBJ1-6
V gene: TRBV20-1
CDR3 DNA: TGCAGTGCTAGAGGACAGCCCGGTTCACCCCTCCACTTT
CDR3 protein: CSARGQPGSPLHF

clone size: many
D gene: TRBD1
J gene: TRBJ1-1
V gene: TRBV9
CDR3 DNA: TGTGCCAGCAGCGTAGGGAACAGGGGGGGCACTGAAGCTTTCTTT
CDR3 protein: CASSVGNRGGTEAFF

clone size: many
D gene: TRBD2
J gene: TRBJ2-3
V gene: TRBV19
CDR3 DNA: TGTGCCACCAGACTAGCGGGAGTTTCGGGTACGCAGTATTTT
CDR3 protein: CATRLAGVSGTQYF

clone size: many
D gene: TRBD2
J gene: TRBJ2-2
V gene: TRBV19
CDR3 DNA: TGTGCCACCTGTTCCGCTAGCGGGAACACCGGGGAGCTGTTTTTT
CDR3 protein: CATCSASGNTGELFF

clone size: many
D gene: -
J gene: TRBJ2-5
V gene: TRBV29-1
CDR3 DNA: TGCAGCGTTGGGGCCGCAAGCCAAGAGACCCAGTACTTC
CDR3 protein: CSVGAASQETQYF

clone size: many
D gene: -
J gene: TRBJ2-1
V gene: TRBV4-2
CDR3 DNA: TGTGCCAGCAGCCAAGAGGTTAAGACAGGCCCCTACAATGAGCAGTTCTTC
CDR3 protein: CASSQEVKTGPYNEQFF

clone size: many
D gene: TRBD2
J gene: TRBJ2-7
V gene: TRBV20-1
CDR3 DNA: TGCAGTGCCTATAAGCGGGAGACATACGAGCAGTACTTC
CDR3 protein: CSAYKRETYEQYF

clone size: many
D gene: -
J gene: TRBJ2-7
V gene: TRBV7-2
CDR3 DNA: TGTGCCAGCAGCCCTGGATACGAGCAGTACTTC
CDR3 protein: CASSPGYEQYF

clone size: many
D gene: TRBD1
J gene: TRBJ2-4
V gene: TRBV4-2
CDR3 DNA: TGTGCCAGCAGACATGACCGGGACAGGGGGCTTGAAACCCTAGCCAAAAACATTCAGTACTTC
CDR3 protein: CASRHDRDRGLETLAKNIQYF

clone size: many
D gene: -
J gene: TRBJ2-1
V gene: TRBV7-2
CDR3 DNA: TGTGCCAGCAGCTTAGCGAGGGGACTTAGCTCCTACAATGAGCAGTTCTTC
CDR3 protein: CASSLARGLSSYNEQFF